This T cell receptor beta chain was identified during a study of cytomegalovirus exposure and HLA in healthy donors. Study-wide points: Three chains linked to CMV were shown in vitro to be specific for CMV antigens.

CDR3 size: 16 residues. The germline V gene has CDR1 LNHDA and CDR2 SQIVND (reference sequence). Trimming left V 3 bases short and J 2 bases short, with 15 bases between. The PCR was carried out with 60 Vbeta primers and 13 Jbeta primers. The protocol was immunoSEQ multiplex PCR, while the TCRdb copy is restricted to in-frame clones and leaves out a portion. This sample has tens of thousands of clones, with more than 80% found just once. This clone has only one observation. Its antigen is as yet unknown. This clonotype originated in a woman aged 35 to 49 in good health and CMV-seropositive. The V gene is TRBV19, the J gene TRBJ2-3; D might be TRBD2 (5 bases). The sequenced sample was PBMCs. This chain's CDR3 is CASSMAGDSYTDTQYF. The DNA of the CDR3 is TGTGCCAGTAGTATGGCCGGGGATAGTTACACAGATACGCAGTATTTT.